The clone carrying this T cell receptor (beta chain) was observed a handful of times. Its cognate antigen is unknown. The authors ran a second PCR of roughly 6 to 12 cycles using a sample-barcoded 5' primer and a J-beta primer mix. One entry per CDR3 protein results from TCRdb running MiXCR on the 5' RACE reads. The repertoire has 650,000 to 1,000,000 distinct CDR3 sequences, 35% to 40% of them found once; the top ten carry approximately 12%. The source of the sample is a study of blood T cells in healthy people across ages. The study's findings and limits: Naive T cell percentage showed a strong correlation with TCR beta diversity. More naive CD4+ cells and higher diversity marked long-lived donors relative to aged donors. Diversity estimated from one million T cells was considered an underestimate.

V was pared by 5 bases and J by 4 bases, with 18 bases between. The germline CDR1 and CDR2 sequences are MNHEY and SMNVEV (reference sequence). The CDR3 extends over 15 amino acids. Sequenced material: blood. The chain links TRBV27 to TRBJ2-7; D remains unclear. The receptor was isolated from a man younger than 35 in good health. In DNA form, the CDR3 reads TGTGCCAGCAGTAAGGTGCGGCCTAGATCTTACGAGCAGTACTTC. This translates into CASSKVRPRSYEQYF.